This record concerns one TCR beta chain sequence. Its antigen is still unknown. Every bit of the isolated RNA underwent reverse transcription, so sequencing read expressed TCRB transcripts. Clones were sequenced by immunoSEQ multiplex PCR, and TCRdb holds only the in-frame ones, with some missing. Of 400,000 to 600,000 clones listed, about 29% are singletons. This sample was included in a study of beta chain features in type 1 diabetes. General study results and limits: Shortening of TCRB CDR3s, moderate but significant, appeared in all four CD4+ subsets of Type 1 diabetes patients. At VDJ recombination sites, type 1 diabetes patients had fewer insertions and more deleted nucleotides.

Trimming removed 1 base from V and 6 bases from J, with 16 bases in between. The CDR3 is 14 residues long. Germline CDR1 SQVTM, CDR2 ANQGSEA. It was one heparinised blood draw, averaging about 0.12 L, that each donor gave. Isolation of CD4+ naive, central memory, regulatory and stem cell-like memory cells was achieved by sorting via CD45RO/CCR7/CD25/CD127/CD95/CD27. Sequenced sample: naive CD4+ T cells from blood. The rearrangement uses TRBV29-1 and TRBJ2-7, with D unresolved. The TCR originated in a man between 18 and 35 years old in good health. The DNA for the CDR3 is TGCAGCGTTGAAGGGTGGACCCATTCGTCCGAGCAGTACTTC. Its translation: CSVEGWTHSSEQYF.